This TCR beta chain was sequenced during a study of control samples from healthy donors and cancer patients. This clone was recorded once. This CDR3 has 17 residues. CDR1 and CDR2 (germline): LNHDA, SQIVND (reference sequence). Trimming took 2 bases from V and 2 from J; bases not matched to a gene: 11. Some clones are missing from TCRdb's copy, which holds only in-frame ones; the method was immunoSEQ multiplex PCR. The sample has around 180,000 clones, 80% to 95% seen once. The clonotype comes from a woman between 35 and 50 years old in good health. Sequencing was carried out using blood. The J gene is TRBJ1-1, the V gene TRBV19, with TRBD1 matching over 7 bases. CDR3 nucleotide sequence: TGTGCCAGTAGTATAAAGCGGGCCGGACAGGCCAACACTGAAGCTTTCTTT. This codes for CASSIKRAGQANTEAFF.